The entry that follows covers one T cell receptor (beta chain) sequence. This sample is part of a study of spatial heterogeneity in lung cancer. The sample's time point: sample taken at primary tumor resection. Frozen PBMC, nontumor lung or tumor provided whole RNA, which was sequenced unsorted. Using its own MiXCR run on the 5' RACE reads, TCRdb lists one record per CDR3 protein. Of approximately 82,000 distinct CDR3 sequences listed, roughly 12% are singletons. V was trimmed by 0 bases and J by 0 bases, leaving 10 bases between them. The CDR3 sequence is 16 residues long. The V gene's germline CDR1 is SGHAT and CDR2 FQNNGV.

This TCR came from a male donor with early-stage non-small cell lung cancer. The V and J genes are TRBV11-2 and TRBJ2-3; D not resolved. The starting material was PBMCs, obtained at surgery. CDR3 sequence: CASSLDTRSSTDTQYF. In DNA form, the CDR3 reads TGTGCCAGCAGCTTAGATACGAGATCTAGCACAGATACGCAGTATTTT.